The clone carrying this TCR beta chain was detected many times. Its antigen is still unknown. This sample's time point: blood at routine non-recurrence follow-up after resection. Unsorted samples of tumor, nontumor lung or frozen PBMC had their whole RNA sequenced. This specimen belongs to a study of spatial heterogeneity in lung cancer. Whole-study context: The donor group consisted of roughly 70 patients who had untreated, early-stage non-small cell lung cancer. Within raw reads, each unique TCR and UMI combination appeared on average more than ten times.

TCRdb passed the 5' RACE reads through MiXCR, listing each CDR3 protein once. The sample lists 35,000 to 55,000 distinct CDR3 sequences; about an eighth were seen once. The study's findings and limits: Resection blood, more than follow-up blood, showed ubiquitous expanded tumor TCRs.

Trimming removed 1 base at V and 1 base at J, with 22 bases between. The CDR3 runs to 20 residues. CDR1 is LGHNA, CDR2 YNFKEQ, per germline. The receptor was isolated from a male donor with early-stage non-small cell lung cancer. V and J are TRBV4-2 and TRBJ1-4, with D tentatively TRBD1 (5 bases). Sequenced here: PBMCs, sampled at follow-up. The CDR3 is CASSQVLETVISVTNEKLFF. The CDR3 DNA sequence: TGTGCCAGCAGCCAAGTTTTGGAGACAGTCATTTCGGTAACTAATGAAAAACTGTTTTTT.